This TCR beta chain comes out of a study of shared clonotypes between healthy human individuals. Whole-study context: Aged 18 to 49, the donors were two women and a few men.

Method: immunoSEQ multiplex PCR; TCRdb's copy keeps in-frame clones and lacks some. The table lists more than 1,200,000 clones, just under 99% of them singletons, with around 0.38% in the top ten. This clone has a single count. This clonotype was obtained from a man aged 30-40 years in good health. The sequenced sample was naive CD4+ T cells sorted from blood. Subset indicated: CD45RA+ positively selected.

DNA of the CDR3: TGTGCCAGCAGCACCAACCACAGGGGGCACAATCAGCCCCAGCATTTT. Translated, it gives CASSTNHRGHNQPQHF. This sequence joins TRBV21-1 and TRBJ1-5; TRBD1 was called by the table and not checked on the DNA. TRBV21-1 is noted as a pseudogene. The CDR3 contains 16 residues.